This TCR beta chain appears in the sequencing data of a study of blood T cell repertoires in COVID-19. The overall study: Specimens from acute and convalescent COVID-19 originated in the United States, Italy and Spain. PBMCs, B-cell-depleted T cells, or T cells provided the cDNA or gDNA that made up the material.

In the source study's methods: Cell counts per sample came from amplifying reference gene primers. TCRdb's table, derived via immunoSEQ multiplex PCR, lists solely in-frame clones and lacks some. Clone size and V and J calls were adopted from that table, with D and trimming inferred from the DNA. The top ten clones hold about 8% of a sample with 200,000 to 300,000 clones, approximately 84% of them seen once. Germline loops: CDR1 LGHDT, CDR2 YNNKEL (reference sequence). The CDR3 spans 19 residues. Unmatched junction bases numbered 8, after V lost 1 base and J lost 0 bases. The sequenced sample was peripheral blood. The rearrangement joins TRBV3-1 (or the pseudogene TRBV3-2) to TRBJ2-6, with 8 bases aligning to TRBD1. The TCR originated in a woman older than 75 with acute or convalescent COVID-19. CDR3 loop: CASSQGTGWHLSGANVLTF. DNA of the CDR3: TGTGCCAGCAGCCAAGGGACAGGGTGGCACCTCTCTGGGGCCAACGTCCTGACTTTC.